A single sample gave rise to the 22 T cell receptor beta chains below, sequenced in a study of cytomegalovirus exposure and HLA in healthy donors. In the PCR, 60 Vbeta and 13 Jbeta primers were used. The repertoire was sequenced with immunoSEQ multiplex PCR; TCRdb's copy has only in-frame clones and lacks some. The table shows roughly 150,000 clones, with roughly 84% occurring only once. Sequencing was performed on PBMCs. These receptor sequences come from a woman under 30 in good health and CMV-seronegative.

CDR3 region: CASSPNRAGGLSKQYF. The CDR3 nucleotides read TGTGCCAGCAGCCCCAATAGGGCGGGGGGGCTCAGCAAGCAGTACTTC. V gene TRBV7-2 combines with J gene TRBJ2-5, with 9 positions matching TRBD2. With 5 bases clipped from V and 11 bases from J, the junction kept 18 bases outside the gene matches. CDR1 SGHTA and CDR2 FQGNSA come from the germline V gene. The CDR3 runs to 16 residues.

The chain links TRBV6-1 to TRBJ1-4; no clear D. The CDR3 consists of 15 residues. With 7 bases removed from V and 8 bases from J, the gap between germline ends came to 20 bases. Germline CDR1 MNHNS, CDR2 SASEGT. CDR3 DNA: TGTGCCAGCACCCGGACTCCTTTCGGCTCGGAAAAACTGTTTTTT. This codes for CASTRTPFGSEKLFF.

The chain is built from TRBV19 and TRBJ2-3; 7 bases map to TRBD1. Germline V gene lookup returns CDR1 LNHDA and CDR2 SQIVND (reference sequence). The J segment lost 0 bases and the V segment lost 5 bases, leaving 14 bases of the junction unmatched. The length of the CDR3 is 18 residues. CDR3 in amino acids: CASSHPSGTAFSTDTQYF. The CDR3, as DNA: TGTGCCAGTAGTCACCCCTCCGGGACAGCCTTTAGCACAGATACGCAGTATTTT.

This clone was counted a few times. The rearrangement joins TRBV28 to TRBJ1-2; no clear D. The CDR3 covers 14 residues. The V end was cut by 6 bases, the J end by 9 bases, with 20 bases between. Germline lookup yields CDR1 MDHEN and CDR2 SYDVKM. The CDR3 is CASSYEAKRESYTF. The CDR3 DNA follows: TGTGCCAGCAGCTACGAGGCGAAGAGGGAAAGCTACACCTTC.

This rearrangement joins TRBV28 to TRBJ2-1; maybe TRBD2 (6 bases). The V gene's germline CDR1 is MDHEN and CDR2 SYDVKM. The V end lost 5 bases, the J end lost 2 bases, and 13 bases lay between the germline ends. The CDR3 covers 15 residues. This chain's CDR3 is CASSTPGLPYNEQFF. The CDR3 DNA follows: TGTGCCAGCAGTACACCGGGACTCCCCTACAATGAGCAGTTCTTC.

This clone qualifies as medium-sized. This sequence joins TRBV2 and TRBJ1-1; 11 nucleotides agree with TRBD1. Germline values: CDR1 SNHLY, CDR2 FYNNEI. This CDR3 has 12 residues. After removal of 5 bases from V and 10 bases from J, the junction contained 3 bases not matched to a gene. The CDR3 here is CASSRGQGAAFF. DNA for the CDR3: TGTGCCAGCAGTAGAGGACAGGGGGCAGCTTTCTTT. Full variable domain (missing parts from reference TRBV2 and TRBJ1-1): EPEVTQTPSHQVTQMGQEVILRCVPISNHLYFYWYRQILGQKVEFLVSFYNNEISEKSEIFDDQFSVERPDGSNFTLKIRSTKLEDSAMYFCASSRGQGAAFFGQGTRLTVV.

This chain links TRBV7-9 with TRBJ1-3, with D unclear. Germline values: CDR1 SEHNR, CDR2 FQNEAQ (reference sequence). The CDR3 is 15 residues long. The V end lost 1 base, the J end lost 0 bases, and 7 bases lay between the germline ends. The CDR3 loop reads CASSLEVSSGNTIYF. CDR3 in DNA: TGTGCCAGCAGCTTAGAAGTTAGCTCTGGAAACACCATATATTTT.

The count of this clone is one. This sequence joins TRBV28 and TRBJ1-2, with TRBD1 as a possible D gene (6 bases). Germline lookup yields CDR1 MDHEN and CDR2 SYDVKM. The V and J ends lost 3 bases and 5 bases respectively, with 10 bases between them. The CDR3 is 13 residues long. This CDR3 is CASSFKTGYGYTF. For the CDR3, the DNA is TGTGCCAGCAGTTTTAAGACAGGTTATGGCTACACCTTC.

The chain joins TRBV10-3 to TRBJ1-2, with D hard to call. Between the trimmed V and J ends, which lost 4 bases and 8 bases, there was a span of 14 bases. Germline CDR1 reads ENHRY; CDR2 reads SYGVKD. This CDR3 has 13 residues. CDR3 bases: TGTGCCATCAGTGCAGTCCCGGGTTACGGCTACACCTTC. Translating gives CAISAVPGYGYTF.

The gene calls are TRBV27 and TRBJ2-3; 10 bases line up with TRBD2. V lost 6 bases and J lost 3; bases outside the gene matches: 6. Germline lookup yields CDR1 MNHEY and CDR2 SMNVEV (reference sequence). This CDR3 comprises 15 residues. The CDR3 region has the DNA TGTGCCAGCAGATTAGGGACTAGCGTTACAGATACGCAGTATTTT. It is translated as CASRLGTSVTDTQYF.

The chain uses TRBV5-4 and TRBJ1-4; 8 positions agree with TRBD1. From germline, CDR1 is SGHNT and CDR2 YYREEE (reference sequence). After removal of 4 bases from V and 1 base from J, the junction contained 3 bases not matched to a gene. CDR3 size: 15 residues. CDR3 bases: TGTGCCAGCAGCCCCGACAGGGGAACTAATGAAAAACTGTTTTTT. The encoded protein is CASSPDRGTNEKLFF.

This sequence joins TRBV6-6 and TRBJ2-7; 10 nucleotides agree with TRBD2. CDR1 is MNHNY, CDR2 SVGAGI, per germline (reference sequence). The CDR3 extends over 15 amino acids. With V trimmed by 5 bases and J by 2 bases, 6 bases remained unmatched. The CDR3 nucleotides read TGTGCCAGCAGTAAACCGGGACTAGCGACCTACGAGCAGTACTTC. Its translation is CASSKPGLATYEQYF.

The CDR3 protein is CASSWGQGREKLFF. The CDR3 bases are TGTGCCAGCAGTTGGGGACAGGGGAGAGAAAAACTGTTTTTT. The chain couples TRBV2 to TRBJ1-4, with 10 bases matching TRBD1. J was trimmed by 8 bases and V by 5 bases; bases with no gene match: 5. Germline-derived CDR1 and CDR2 are SNHLY and FYNNEI. The CDR3 covers 14 residues.

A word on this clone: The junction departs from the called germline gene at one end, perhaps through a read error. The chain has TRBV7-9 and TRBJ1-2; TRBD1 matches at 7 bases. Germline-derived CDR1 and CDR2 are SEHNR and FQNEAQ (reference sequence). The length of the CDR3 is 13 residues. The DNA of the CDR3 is TGTTCCAGCAGCCCCAGGGGGTACTATGGCTACACCTTC. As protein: CSSSPRGYYGYTF.

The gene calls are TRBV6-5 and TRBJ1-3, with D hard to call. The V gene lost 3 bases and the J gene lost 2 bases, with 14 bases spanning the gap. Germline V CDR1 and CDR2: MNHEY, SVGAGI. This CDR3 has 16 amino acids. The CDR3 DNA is TGTGCCAGCAGTTATTCCATAAATACTGCTGGAAACACCATATATTTT. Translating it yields CASSYSINTAGNTIYF.

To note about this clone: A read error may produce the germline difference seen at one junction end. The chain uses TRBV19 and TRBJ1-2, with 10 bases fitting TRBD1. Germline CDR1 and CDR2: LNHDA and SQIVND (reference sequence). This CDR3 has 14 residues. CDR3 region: CASSLDRGHGGYTF. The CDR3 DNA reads TGTGCCAGTAGTCTAGACAGGGGGCATGGGGGCTACACCTTC.

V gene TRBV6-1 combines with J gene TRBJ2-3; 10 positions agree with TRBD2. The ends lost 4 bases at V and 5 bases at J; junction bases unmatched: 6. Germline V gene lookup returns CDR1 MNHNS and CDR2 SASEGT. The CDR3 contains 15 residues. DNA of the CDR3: TGTGCCAGCAGTGGGAGCGGGGGGGCCGGAGATACGCAGTATTTT. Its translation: CASSGSGGAGDTQYF.

Here the CDR3 reads CASSKGHRDTAQETQYF. DNA of the CDR3: TGTGCCAGCAGCAAAGGACACCGGGACACCGCGCAAGAGACCCAGTACTTC. The V and J genes are TRBV21-1 and TRBJ2-5; whether TRBD1, the table's D call, matches the DNA was not checked. TRBV21-1 is assigned pseudogene status. The CDR3 is 17 amino acids.

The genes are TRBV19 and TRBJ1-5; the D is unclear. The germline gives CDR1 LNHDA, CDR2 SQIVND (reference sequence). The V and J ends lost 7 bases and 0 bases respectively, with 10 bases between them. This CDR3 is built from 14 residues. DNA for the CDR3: TGTGCCAGTAAGCTTCGGGATAGCAATCAGCCCCAGCATTTT. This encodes CASKLRDSNQPQHF.

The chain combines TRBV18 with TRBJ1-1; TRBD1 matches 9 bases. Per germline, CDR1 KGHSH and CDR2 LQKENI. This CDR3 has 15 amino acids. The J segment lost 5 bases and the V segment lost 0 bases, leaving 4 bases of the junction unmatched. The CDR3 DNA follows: TGTGCCAGCTCACCACCGGGGACAGGGCGGACTGAAGCTTTCTTT. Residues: CASSPPGTGRTEAFF.

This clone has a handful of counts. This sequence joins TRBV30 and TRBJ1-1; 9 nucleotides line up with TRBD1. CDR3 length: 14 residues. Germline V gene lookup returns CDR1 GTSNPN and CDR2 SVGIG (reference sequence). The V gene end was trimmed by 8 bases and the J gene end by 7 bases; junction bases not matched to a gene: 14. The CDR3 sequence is CALDPRTGASEAFF. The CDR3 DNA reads TGTGCCCTCGACCCGCGGACAGGGGCAAGTGAAGCTTTCTTT.

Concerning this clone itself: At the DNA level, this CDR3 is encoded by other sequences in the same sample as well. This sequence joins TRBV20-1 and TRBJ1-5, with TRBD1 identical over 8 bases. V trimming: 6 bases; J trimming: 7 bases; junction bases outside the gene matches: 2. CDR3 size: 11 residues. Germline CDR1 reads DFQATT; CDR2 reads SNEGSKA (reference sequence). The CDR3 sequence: CSARQGQPQHF. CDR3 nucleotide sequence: TGCAGTGCCCGACAGGGGCAGCCCCAGCATTTT.